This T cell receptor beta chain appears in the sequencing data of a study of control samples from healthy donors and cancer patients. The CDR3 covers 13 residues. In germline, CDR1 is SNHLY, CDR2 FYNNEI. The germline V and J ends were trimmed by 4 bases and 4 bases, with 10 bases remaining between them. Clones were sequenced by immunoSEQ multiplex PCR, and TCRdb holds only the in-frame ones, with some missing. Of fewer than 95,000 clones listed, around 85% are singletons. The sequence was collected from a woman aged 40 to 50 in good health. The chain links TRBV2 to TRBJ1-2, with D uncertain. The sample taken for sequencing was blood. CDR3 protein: CASSGRPTYGYTF. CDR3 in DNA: TGTGCCAGCAGTGGTAGGCCGACCTATGGCTACACCTTC.